One sample yielded the 15 T cell receptor beta chains listed below, sequenced in a study of blood T cell repertoires in COVID-19 (dated by TCRdb to 2018 to 2020). The method behind the library was the immunoSEQ multiplex PCR assay. What TCRdb holds here is the immuneACCESS table cut down to in-frame rearrangements. Part of the clones is not present; checked against another copy, under half of the missing clones reflect an unresolved V gene, and the others are unexplained. Within this sample are 52,000 or so clones, with about 89% of them counted one time only. 25% to 35% of the sample belongs to the ten largest clones. What was sequenced was peripheral blood. All receptors come from a human donor in a cohort sampled during active COVID-19.

This rearrangement joins TRBV3-1 (or the pseudogene TRBV3-2) to TRBJ2-5, with TRBD1 as a possible D gene (5 bases). Germline V gene data show CDR1 as LGHDT and CDR2 as YNNKEL (reference sequence). This CDR3 spans 15 amino acids. Trimming shortened V by 0 bases and J by 3 bases, and 11 bases separated the two germline ends. The CDR3 DNA reads as TGTGCCAGCAGCCAAGATAGGGGAATAGAAGAGACCCAGTACTTC. It codes for CASSQDRGIEETQYF.

This chain connects TRBV30 to TRBJ1-2; D possibly corresponds to TRBD1 (5 bases). V lost 1 base, J lost 4 bases, and 7 bases lay in between. The CDR3 sequence is 12 residues long. CDR1 GTSNPN and CDR2 SVGIG come from the germline V gene (reference sequence). The CDR3, as DNA: TGTGCCTGGAGTGCGACAGTCTATGGCTACACCTTC. This encodes CAWSATVYGYTF.

CDR3 nucleotides: TGTGCCACCAGCAATACAGGGATCACTGAAGCTTTCTTT. As protein: CATSNTGITEAFF. V and J are TRBV15 and TRBJ1-1, with D maybe TRBD1 (6 bases). Germline loops: CDR1 LNHNV, CDR2 YYDKDF (reference sequence). With 4 bases removed from V and 4 bases from J, the gap between germline ends came to 10 bases. The CDR3 consists of 13 residues.

The rearrangement links TRBV10-3 to TRBJ2-3; 7 bases are shared with TRBD2. The CDR3 is made up of 16 amino acids. J lost 1 base, V lost 0 bases, and 4 bases had no gene match. Germline CDR1 and CDR2: ENHRY and SYGVKD. The CDR3 nucleotides read TGTGCCATCAGTGAGTCGACGCTAGCGGGCACAGATACGCAGTATTTT. It is translated as CAISESTLAGTDTQYF.

This clone appeared once. This chain joins TRBV3-1 (or the pseudogene TRBV3-2) and TRBJ2-7; 11 bases map to TRBD1. This CDR3 is 16 amino acids long. Germline-derived CDR1 and CDR2 are LGHDT and YNNKEL (reference sequence). The J segment lost 9 bases and the V segment lost 4 bases, leaving 14 bases of the junction unmatched. This CDR3 reads CASSPSWDRGIVGQYF. The DNA of the CDR3 is TGTGCCAGCAGCCCTTCCTGGGACAGGGGGATTGTAGGGCAGTACTTC.

The V gene is TRBV5-1, the J gene TRBJ1-4; 8 bases match TRBD1. The germline V gene encodes CDR1 SGHRS and CDR2 YFSETQ. This CDR3 region has 15 residues. The junction had 5 bases not matched to a gene; V was cut back by 6 bases and J by 1 base. CDR3 in amino acids: CASTSDRVTNEKLFF. CDR3 nucleotides: TGCGCCAGCACCTCGGACAGGGTAACTAATGAAAAACTGTTTTTT.

The rearrangement joins TRBV25-1 to TRBJ2-7; 9 bases map to TRBD1. Germline trimming cut 6 bases from V and 2 bases from J; bases unmatched to any gene: 5. This CDR3 has 14 amino acids. Germline V gene data show CDR1 as MGHDK and CDR2 as SYGVNS. CDR3 protein: CASREGTGTYEQYF. CDR3 in DNA: TGTGCCAGCAGGGAGGGGACAGGGACCTACGAGCAGTACTTC.

The chain has TRBV12-3 or TRBV12-4 and TRBJ1-5; TRBD1 agrees at 10 bases. J was trimmed by 9 bases and V by 6 bases; bases with no gene match: 2. The CDR3 spans 12 residues. The CDR3 here is CASRGQGRPQHF. The CDR3 bases are TGTGCCAGCAGGGGACAGGGGAGGCCCCAGCATTTT.

The chain combines TRBV6-1 with TRBJ2-3, with 8 bases identical to TRBD2. J was trimmed by 2 bases and V by 0 bases; bases with no gene match: 10. This CDR3 contains 18 residues. In germline, CDR1 is MNHNS, CDR2 SASEGT. The CDR3 sequence: CASSEAKTSGGLTDTQYF. The CDR3, as DNA: TGTGCCAGCAGTGAAGCAAAGACAAGCGGGGGTCTCACAGATACGCAGTATTTT.

J is TRBJ1-6 and V is TRBV5-6; D is undetermined. V gave up 4 bases and J gave up 6 bases, with 20 bases separating them. The CDR3 loop spans 17 amino acids. Germline loops: CDR1 SGHDT, CDR2 YYEEEE. CDR3 bases: TGTGCCAGCAGCCCCCCGTGGAGTGCTAACCCTAATTCACCCCTCCACTTT. Translated, it gives CASSPPWSANPNSPLHF.

The chain combines TRBV9 with TRBJ2-5, with 9 bases that match TRBD2. V lost 2 bases, J lost 1 base, and 6 bases stayed unmatched. The CDR3 has 16 amino acids. CDR1 is SGDLS and CDR2 is YYNGEE in the germline V gene. This CDR3 is CASSVGGGARQETQYF. For the CDR3, the DNA is TGTGCCAGCAGCGTGGGCGGGGGGGCCCGCCAAGAGACCCAGTACTTC.

The chain combines TRBV7-2 with TRBJ2-3; TRBD2 matches at 8 bases. The V segment lost 5 bases and the J segment 3 bases; nucleotides outside the gene matches: 7. Germline V CDR1 and CDR2: SGHTA, FQGNSA. The CDR3 contains 15 residues. The CDR3 coding sequence is TGTGCCAGCAGCATTAGCGGGGCCTTGACAGATACGCAGTATTTT. It is translated as CASSISGALTDTQYF.

The chain carries TRBV7-3 and TRBJ1-6, with D perhaps matching TRBD1 (5 bases). The germline V gene encodes CDR1 SGHTA and CDR2 FQGTGA. Trimming shortened V by 4 bases and J by 4 bases, and 11 bases separated the two germline ends. The CDR3 runs to 15 residues. The CDR3 bases are TGTGCCAGCAGCTCATCGGGGGGTTATAATTCACCCCTCCACTTT. It yields the protein CASSSSGGYNSPLHF.

This clone was detected once. The CDR3 protein is CASSLGSGTTSTFGNEQFF. The CDR3 DNA is TGCGCCAGCAGCCTAGGGAGTGGGACTACCTCCACTTTTGGGAATGAGCAGTTCTTC. The gene calls are TRBV5-1 and TRBJ2-1; 7 bases map to TRBD2. There are 19 residues in the CDR3. With V trimmed by 4 bases and J by 7 bases, 23 bases remained unmatched. Per the germline V gene, CDR1 is SGHRS and CDR2 is YFSETQ.

The J gene is TRBJ2-7, the V gene TRBV23-1; 7 positions match TRBD1. TRBV23-1 belongs to the ORF category, with a function that is uncertain. With 5 bases clipped from V and 7 bases from J, the junction kept 14 bases outside the gene matches. The CDR3 consists of 15 residues. In DNA form, the CDR3 reads TGCGCCAGCAGTGGCCCCGCACAGGGGTGGGGAGAGCAGTACGTC. Translated, it gives CASSGPAQGWGEQYV.